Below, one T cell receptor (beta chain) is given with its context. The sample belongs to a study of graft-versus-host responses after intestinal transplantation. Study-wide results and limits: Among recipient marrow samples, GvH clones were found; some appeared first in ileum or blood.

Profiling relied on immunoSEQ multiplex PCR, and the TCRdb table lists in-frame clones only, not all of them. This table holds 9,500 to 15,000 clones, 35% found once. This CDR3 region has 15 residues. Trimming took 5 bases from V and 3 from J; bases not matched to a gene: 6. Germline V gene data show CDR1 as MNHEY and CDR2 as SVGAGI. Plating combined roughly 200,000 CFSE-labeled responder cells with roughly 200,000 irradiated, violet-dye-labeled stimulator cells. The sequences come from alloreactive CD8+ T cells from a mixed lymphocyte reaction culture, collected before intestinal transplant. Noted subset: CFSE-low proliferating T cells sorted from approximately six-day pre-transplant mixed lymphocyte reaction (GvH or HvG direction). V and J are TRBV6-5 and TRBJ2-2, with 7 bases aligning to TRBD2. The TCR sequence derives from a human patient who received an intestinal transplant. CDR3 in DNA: TGTGCCAGCAGTGCCGATGGGGGGGACACCGGGGAGCTGTTTTTT. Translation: CASSADGGDTGELFF.